This T cell receptor (beta chain) was identified during a study of T cells in Graves' hyperthyroidism and ophthalmopathy. Study findings and constraints: For ophthalmopathy, model prediction preceded onset by a median about 6.2 months.

The sample holds many counts of this clonotype. The antigen is not known. V gave up 5 bases and J gave up 2 bases; unmatched junction bases: 6. Germline CDR1 is DFQATT and CDR2 is SNEGSKA (reference sequence). The CDR3 contains 13 residues. What was amplified from RNA transcripts were TCR beta CDR3 regions. RT-PCR in the first round (using the HTBI primer set) targeted the TCR CDR3. TCRdb re-called the multiplex PCR reads with MiXCR, one entry per CDR3 protein. Here the sample spans more than 500,000 distinct CDR3 sequences, about 15% being singletons. This sequence originates from a woman aged 25 to 39 with Graves' ophthalmopathy. The chain links TRBV20-1 to TRBJ2-7, with TRBD1 matching 7 bases. Material for sequencing was blood. The CDR3 spells CSASGQAAYEQYF. In DNA form, the CDR3 reads TGCAGTGCTTCCGGACAGGCGGCCTACGAGCAGTACTTC.